The 24 T cell receptor beta chains reported below all come from one sample, sequenced in a study of shared clonotypes between healthy human individuals (dated by TCRdb to 2020 to 2021). The library was built by means of the immunoSEQ multiplex PCR assay. Held by TCRdb, this immuneACCESS table contains in-frame sequences only and omits some clones. Under half of the omission traces to an unresolved V gene where checked; the cause of the rest is unknown. This sample comprises about 380,000 clones, about 96% of them detected only once. The ten biggest clones cover about 0.32% of the sample. The sequenced sample consisted of memory CD8+ T cells sorted from blood. Interpreted using the paper, the cell subset or site label stands for: CD45RO+ cells pooled with CCR7-negative TemRA cells. These receptors were collected from a young man in good health.

The gene calls are TRBV9 and TRBJ2-1; D might be TRBD2 (5 bases). This CDR3 is built from 18 residues. Trimming pared 0 bases from V and 2 bases from J, leaving 18 bases between. CDR1 and CDR2 from the germline V gene are SGDLS and YYNGEE. The CDR3 DNA is TGTGCCAGCAGCGTAGATCCCAGCGTAGCGCGAACCTACAATGAGCAGTTCTTC. It encodes CASSVDPSVARTYNEQFF.

This clone was recorded only once. The genes are TRBV15 and TRBJ1-1; 9 nucleotides agree with TRBD1. The V and J ends lost 6 bases and 4 bases, in that order; junction bases with no gene match: 0. Per the germline V gene, CDR1 is LNHNV and CDR2 is YYDKDF (reference sequence). CDR3 length: 12 residues. The CDR3 bases are TGTGCCACCAGGACAGGGGGCACTGAAGCTTTCTTT. Translated: CATRTGGTEAFF.

The genes are TRBV14 and TRBJ2-7; 7 bases line up with TRBD1. The junction had 5 bases not matched to a gene; V was cut back by 5 bases and J by 1 base. Germline V gene data show CDR1 as SGHDN and CDR2 as FVKESK. This CDR3 contains 14 residues. CDR3 DNA sequence: TGTGCCAGCAGCGTCCCGGGACAGTCCTACGAGCAGTACTTC. The encoded protein is CASSVPGQSYEQYF.

The chain employs TRBV28 and TRBJ2-4; no clear D. Looked up from germline, CDR1 is MDHEN and CDR2 is SYDVKM. V lost 6 bases and J 3 bases, leaving 12 bases between the germline ends. CDR3 length equals 14 residues. CDR3 nucleotides: TGTGCCAGCAGCATGAAGGGTCACAAAAACATTCAGTACTTC. This translates into CASSMKGHKNIQYF.

The chain recombines TRBV5-4 with TRBJ2-3; D is perhaps TRBD2 (5 bases). V was cut by 0 bases and J by 5 bases, with 16 bases left in between. This CDR3 spans 16 amino acids. Per the germline V gene, CDR1 is SGHNT and CDR2 is YYREEE (reference sequence). The CDR3 nucleotides are TGTGCCAGCAGCTTGGGGCTCGTCCTAGAGGGAGATACGCAGTATTTT. This sequence encodes CASSLGLVLEGDTQYF.

The chain is built from TRBV13 and TRBJ2-7, with 8 positions matching TRBD2. The germline gives CDR1 PRHDT, CDR2 FYEKMQ (reference sequence). The CDR3 spans 14 residues. V lost 6 bases, J lost 2 bases, and 6 bases stayed unmatched. CDR3 sequence (DNA): TGTGCCAGCAGTTTAAGCGGGAGCACCTACGAGCAGTACTTC. Its translation: CASSLSGSTYEQYF. The complete variable domain, with remaining parts taken from reference TRBV13 and TRBJ2-7, reads AAGVIQSPRHLIKEKRETATLKCYPIPRHDTVYWYQQGPGQDPQFLISFYEKMQSDKGSIPDRFSAQQFSDYHSELNMSSLELGDSALYFCASSLSGSTYEQYFGPGTRLTVT.

The CDR3 sequence: CASSFPGRLSGNNGYTF. CDR3 nucleotide sequence: TGTGCCAGCAGCTTCCCGGGCCGACTAAGTGGGAACAATGGCTACACCTTC. V usage is TRBV7-9 and J usage is TRBJ1-2; D not certain. V was clipped by 3 bases and J by 6 bases, with 23 bases between them. The CDR3 extends over 17 amino acids. Germline CDR1 SEHNR, CDR2 FQNEAQ (reference sequence).

V is TRBV14 and J is TRBJ2-3; 12 nucleotides agree with TRBD2. V shed 6 bases, J shed 0 bases, and the junction held 4 bases outside the gene matches. This CDR3 has 16 residues. Germline V gives CDR1 SGHDN, CDR2 FVKESK. The CDR3 is CASSGLAGGSTDTQYF. CDR3 nucleotides: TGTGCCAGCAGTGGGCTAGCGGGAGGGAGCACAGATACGCAGTATTTT.

The V gene is TRBV2, the J gene TRBJ1-6; D gene ambiguous. CDR1 is SNHLY and CDR2 is FYNNEI in the germline V gene. The CDR3 contains 15 residues. V shed 6 bases and J shed 0 bases, with 9 bases lying between them. This CDR3 reads CASRSSSSYNSPLHF. CDR3 coding DNA: TGTGCCAGCAGGAGTTCTAGCTCCTATAATTCACCCCTCCACTTT.

This sequence joins TRBV28 and TRBJ2-3; a weak D match, TRBD2 (6 bases). The length of the CDR3 is 17 residues. The germline gives CDR1 MDHEN, CDR2 SYDVKM. With 2 bases removed from V and 0 bases from J, the gap between germline ends came to 15 bases. In DNA, the CDR3 is TGTGCCAGCAGTTTACTACATGCGGGGTTCAGCACAGATACGCAGTATTTT. Translating gives CASSLLHAGFSTDTQYF.

The rearrangement uses TRBV18 and TRBJ2-2; 12 positions match TRBD1. Germline trimming cut 2 bases from V and 6 bases from J; bases unmatched to any gene: 4. From germline, CDR1 is KGHSH and CDR2 LQKENI. The CDR3 length is 16 residues. The CDR3 sequence: CASSPGDRGQSGELFF. The CDR3 DNA reads as TGTGCCAGCTCACCAGGGGACAGGGGGCAATCCGGGGAGCTGTTTTTT.

This chain links TRBV7-2 with TRBJ2-5; D could derive from TRBD1 or TRBD2 (5 bases each). This CDR3 comprises 14 residues. Germline CDR1 SGHTA, CDR2 FQGNSA. V lost 7 bases and J 5 bases, leaving 17 bases between the germline ends. CDR3: CASTRGASSETQYF. CDR3 DNA: TGTGCCAGCACCCGAGGGGCGAGTTCGGAGACCCAGTACTTC.

The count of this clone is one. The genes are TRBV28 and TRBJ1-5, with TRBD1 matching over 8 bases. The CDR3 spans 16 residues. Losses at the gene ends were 2 bases for V and 3 bases for J; bases not matched to a gene: 6. The V gene's germline CDR1 is MDHEN and CDR2 SYDVKM. The CDR3 nucleotides read TGTGCCAGCAGTTTACGACAGGGGAGTATCAATCAGCCCCAGCATTTT. Its translation is CASSLRQGSINQPQHF.

J is TRBJ1-5 and V is TRBV2; 7 bases are a match to TRBD1. V lost 2 bases, J lost 4 bases, and 5 bases stayed unmatched. CDR3 length: 15 amino acids. CDR1 SNHLY and CDR2 FYNNEI come from the germline V gene. The CDR3 loop is CASSESRDRNQPQHF. DNA of the CDR3: TGTGCCAGCAGTGAAAGTAGGGACAGAAATCAGCCCCAGCATTTT.

This chain joins TRBV7-9 and TRBJ1-4; D gene uncertain. The CDR3 runs 12 residues. The ends were cut back, 3 bases at V and 8 bases at J, with 7 bases in the middle. Germline V gene sequence: CDR1 SEHNR, CDR2 FQNEAQ (reference sequence). The chain's CDR3 is CASSFQPEKLFF. CDR3 nucleotides: TGTGCCAGCAGCTTCCAGCCCGAAAAACTGTTTTTT.

The CDR3 DNA reads TGTGCCACTAAAGAGGACAGGGACCAGCCCCAGCATTTT. Translating it yields CATKEDRDQPQHF. The rearrangement joins TRBV10-3 to TRBJ1-5; 8 nucleotides match TRBD1. This CDR3 is 13 amino acids long. The ends lost 10 bases at V and 7 bases at J; junction bases unmatched: 9. Germline V gives CDR1 ENHRY, CDR2 SYGVKD.

The V and J genes are TRBV6-4 and TRBJ2-1; 14 bases align to TRBD2. The ends lost 5 bases at V and 3 bases at J; junction bases unmatched: 9. From germline, CDR1 is MRHNA and CDR2 SNTAGT. CDR3 length: 18 residues. The CDR3 is CASSPGTSGSENYNEQFF. The CDR3 DNA reads TGTGCCAGCAGTCCGGGGACTAGCGGGAGCGAGAACTACAATGAGCAGTTCTTC.

The chain recombines TRBV5-1 with TRBJ2-7; D is unclear. Germline CDR1 and CDR2: SGHRS and YFSETQ. The CDR3 contains 10 residues. V shed 3 bases and J shed 2 bases, with 0 bases lying between them. DNA for the CDR3: TGCGCCAGCAGCTCCTACGAGCAGTACTTC. This gives the protein CASSSYEQYF.

V is TRBV18 and J is TRBJ2-3, with 9 bases lining up with TRBD2. The CDR3 spans 15 residues. With 1 base clipped from V and 6 bases from J, the junction kept 5 bases outside the gene matches. Germline CDR1 is KGHSH and CDR2 is LQKENI. This chain's CDR3 is CASSPLAGEGDTQYF. As DNA, the CDR3 is TGTGCCAGCTCACCACTAGCGGGAGAAGGCGATACGCAGTATTTT.

The chain employs TRBV7-9 and TRBJ2-7, with TRBD2 identical over 7 bases. V shed 3 bases, J shed 0 bases, and the junction held 14 bases outside the gene matches. The CDR3 has 18 amino acids. The V gene's germline CDR1 is SEHNR and CDR2 FQNEAQ (reference sequence). The CDR3 protein is CASSLTPRGEVFSYEQYF. CDR3 sequence (DNA): TGTGCCAGCAGCTTGACCCCTCGGGGGGAGGTCTTCTCCTACGAGCAGTACTTC.

The sample holds a few counts of this clone. The rearrangement joins TRBV5-1 to TRBJ2-7; D gene ambiguous. Trimming removed 1 base from V and 2 bases from J, with 10 bases in between. CDR3 length: 14 amino acids. The germline CDR1 and CDR2 sequences are SGHRS and YFSETQ. The CDR3 sequence is CASSLMPTAYEQYF. CDR3 DNA: TGCGCCAGCAGCTTGATGCCTACCGCCTACGAGCAGTACTTC.

In DNA form, the CDR3 reads TGTGCCAGCAGGGGTCCCTACGAGCAGTACTTC. Translated, it gives CASRGPYEQYF. The V call is TRBV2, the J call TRBJ2-7; D gene ambiguous. Looked up from germline, CDR1 is SNHLY and CDR2 is FYNNEI. The CDR3 runs to 11 residues. The V and J ends lost 6 bases and 2 bases respectively, with 5 bases between them.

On this clone: Other DNA sequences of this sample code for an identical CDR3. The chain recombines TRBV9 with TRBJ2-3; no firm D call. V dropped 1 base and J dropped 0 bases, with 6 bases sitting between them. The CDR3 is 14 amino acids. Per germline, CDR1 SGDLS and CDR2 YYNGEE. The CDR3 bases are TGTGCCAGCAGCGTATACGGAAGCACAGATACGCAGTATTTT. Translated: CASSVYGSTDTQYF.

The rearrangement joins TRBV15 to TRBJ2-7; 7 positions match TRBD2. This CDR3 has 13 amino acids. The junction had 7 bases not matched to a gene; V was cut back by 4 bases and J by 7 bases. Looked up from germline, CDR1 is LNHNV and CDR2 is YYDKDF (reference sequence). Written as DNA, the CDR3 is TGTGCCACCAGCACAGCGGGATCACGAGAGCAGTACTTC. It translates to CATSTAGSREQYF.